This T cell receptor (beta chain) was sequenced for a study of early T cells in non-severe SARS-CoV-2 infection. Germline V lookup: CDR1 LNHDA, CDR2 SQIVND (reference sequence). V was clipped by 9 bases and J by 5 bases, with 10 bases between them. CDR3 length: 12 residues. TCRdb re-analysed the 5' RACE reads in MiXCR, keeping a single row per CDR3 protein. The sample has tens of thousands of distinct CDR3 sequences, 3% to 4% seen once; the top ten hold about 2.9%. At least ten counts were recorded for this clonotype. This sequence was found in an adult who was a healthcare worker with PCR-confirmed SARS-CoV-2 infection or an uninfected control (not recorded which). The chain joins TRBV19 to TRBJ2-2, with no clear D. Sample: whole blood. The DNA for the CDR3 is TGTGCCAGCAGGACCGGGACCGGGGAGCTGTTTTTT. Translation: CASRTGTGELFF.